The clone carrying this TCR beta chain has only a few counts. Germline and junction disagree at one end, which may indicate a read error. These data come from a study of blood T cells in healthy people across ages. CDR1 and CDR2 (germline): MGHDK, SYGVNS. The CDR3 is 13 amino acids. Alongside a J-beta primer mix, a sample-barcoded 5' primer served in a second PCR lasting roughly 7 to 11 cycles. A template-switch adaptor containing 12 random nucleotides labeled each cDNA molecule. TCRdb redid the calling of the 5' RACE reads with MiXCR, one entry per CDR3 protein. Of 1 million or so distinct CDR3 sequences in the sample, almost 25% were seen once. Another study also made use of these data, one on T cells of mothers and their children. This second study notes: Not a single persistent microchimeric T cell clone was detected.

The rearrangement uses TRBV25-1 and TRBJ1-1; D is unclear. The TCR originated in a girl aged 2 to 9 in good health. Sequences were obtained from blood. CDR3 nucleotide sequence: TGTACCAGCAGTCCGGCGGGGAACACTGAAGCTTTCTTT. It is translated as CTSSPAGNTEAFF.